A selection of T cell receptor beta chains follows, all from one sample in a study of blood T cell repertoires in COVID-19. Profiled with immunoSEQ multiplex PCR; TCRdb holds only in-frame clones, not every one. The sample shows roughly 100,000 clones, 60% to 85% of them seen only once. The sample comprised peripheral blood. The receptors derive from an elderly woman with acute or convalescent COVID-19. Each CDR3 is given with its conserved first and last residue. The order of the fields is V gene, J gene, clone size, D gene, CDR3 DNA, CDR3 protein. A D gene is named only where the DNA matches it firmly. Some rows mark clone size as missing; the rest say once, few, many or name a class of expanded clone.

v_gene: TRBV5-4; j_gene: TRBJ2-1; abundance: .; d_gene: .; CDR3nt: TGTGCCAGCAGCTCTACAGGGCTATCCGGGTACAATGAGCAGTTCTTC; CDR3aa: CASSSTGLSGYNEQFF
v_gene: TRBV5-1; j_gene: TRBJ2-3; abundance: .; d_gene: .; CDR3nt: TGCGCCAGCAGCTCCGGACAAGTCACAGATACGCAGTATTTT; CDR3aa: CASSSGQVTDTQYF
v_gene: TRBV20-1; j_gene: TRBJ1-2; abundance: .; d_gene: .; CDR3nt: TGCAGTGCTAGAGGGGGCTTTTGGGACACCTTC; CDR3aa: CSARGGFWDTF
v_gene: TRBV29-1; j_gene: TRBJ1-6; abundance: .; d_gene: .; CDR3nt: TGCAGCGTGAGGGGGGGGGTCGGTTCACCCCTCCACTTT; CDR3aa: CSVRGGVGSPLHF
v_gene: TRBV28; j_gene: TRBJ2-5; abundance: .; d_gene: .; CDR3nt: TGTGCCAGCAGTTTCAGAGAGACCCAGTACTTC; CDR3aa: CASSFRETQYF
v_gene: TRBV2; j_gene: TRBJ2-2; abundance: .; d_gene: .; CDR3nt: TGTGCCAGCGTTGAACAGGGTTCCGGGGAGCTGTTTTTT; CDR3aa: CASVEQGSGELFF
v_gene: TRBV6-5; j_gene: TRBJ1-6; abundance: .; d_gene: TRBD1; CDR3nt: TGTGCCAGCAGCCCACAGGGGCTGGGATCACCCCTCCACTTT; CDR3aa: CASSPQGLGSPLHF
v_gene: TRBV19; j_gene: TRBJ1-1; abundance: .; d_gene: TRBD1; CDR3nt: TGTGCCAGTAGGTGGGGGTCCGACAGGGGGTCTTCAGAAGCTTTCTTT; CDR3aa: CASRWGSDRGSSEAFF
v_gene: TRBV7-9; j_gene: TRBJ1-5; abundance: .; d_gene: .; CDR3nt: TGTGCCAGCAGCTTAGAGGGGTGGCAGCCCCAGCATTTT; CDR3aa: CASSLEGWQPQHF
v_gene: TRBV7-8; j_gene: TRBJ1-6; abundance: .; d_gene: .; CDR3nt: TGTGCCAGCAGCGCTGGACAGAGCTCGAACTCACCCCTCCACTTT; CDR3aa: CASSAGQSSNSPLHF
v_gene: TRBV7-9; j_gene: TRBJ2-3; abundance: .; d_gene: TRBD2; CDR3nt: TGTGCCAGCAGCTCCCCGGGACTAGCGGTGAATACGCAGTATTTT; CDR3aa: CASSSPGLAVNTQYF
v_gene: TRBV7-9; j_gene: TRBJ1-1; abundance: .; d_gene: .; CDR3nt: TGTGCCAGCAGCTTAGCCCTTGAAGCTTTCTTT; CDR3aa: CASSLALEAFF
v_gene: TRBV28; j_gene: TRBJ1-3; abundance: .; d_gene: TRBD1; CDR3nt: TGTGCCAGCAGTTTAGCTGGGACAGCAGGAAACACCATATATTTT; CDR3aa: CASSLAGTAGNTIYF
v_gene: TRBV21-1; j_gene: TRBJ1-2; abundance: .; d_gene: .; CDR3nt: TGTGAGGGAAGTCGACAGGGTGACTTAAGAGGCTACACCTTC; CDR3aa: CEGSRQGDLRGYTF
v_gene: TRBV11-2; j_gene: TRBJ2-7; abundance: .; d_gene: .; CDR3nt: TGTGCCAGCAGCCAGGACACGATATCCTACGAGCAGTACTTC; CDR3aa: CASSQDTISYEQYF
v_gene: TRBV7-9; j_gene: TRBJ1-2; abundance: few; d_gene: TRBD1; CDR3nt: TGTGCCAGCACCGGGGCGGGACAGATCTATGGCTACACCTTC; CDR3aa: CASTGAGQIYGYTF
v_gene: TRBV7-2; j_gene: TRBJ1-5; abundance: .; d_gene: TRBD1; CDR3nt: TGTGCCAGCAGCTGGGGACAGGAAAATCAGCCCCAGCATTTT; CDR3aa: CASSWGQENQPQHF
v_gene: TRBV29-1; j_gene: TRBJ1-2; abundance: .; d_gene: .; CDR3nt: TGCAGCGTTGAAGAACAGGCCAATGGCTACACCTTC; CDR3aa: CSVEEQANGYTF
v_gene: TRBV5-5; j_gene: TRBJ1-6; abundance: once; d_gene: TRBD1; CDR3nt: TGTGCCAGCAGCTCCCGGGACAGTAATTCACCCCTCCACTTT; CDR3aa: CASSSRDSNSPLHF
v_gene: TRBV30; j_gene: TRBJ1-2; abundance: few; d_gene: .; CDR3nt: TGTGCCTGCCCTGGACGGGGTGCTATGGTTGGCTACACCTTC; CDR3aa: CACPGRGAMVGYTF
v_gene: TRBV11-3; j_gene: TRBJ2-7; abundance: many; d_gene: .; CDR3nt: TGTGCCAGCAGCTTAGGGCCAGTGTCGTCCTACGAGCAGTACTTC; CDR3aa: CASSLGPVSSYEQYF
v_gene: TRBV4-3; j_gene: TRBJ1-2; abundance: .; d_gene: .; CDR3nt: TGCGCCAGCAGCCAAACAGGGTATGGCTACACCTTC; CDR3aa: CASSQTGYGYTF
v_gene: TRBV4-3; j_gene: TRBJ2-7; abundance: .; d_gene: TRBD2; CDR3nt: TGCGCCAGCAGCCAAAAGGGACTAGCGGGTTCCTACGAGCAGTACTTC; CDR3aa: CASSQKGLAGSYEQYF
v_gene: TRBV7-7; j_gene: TRBJ2-3; abundance: .; d_gene: TRBD2; CDR3nt: TGTGCTAGCAGCCTGACTAGCGGGGTCACAGATACGCAGTATTTT; CDR3aa: CASSLTSGVTDTQYF
v_gene: TRBV6-1; j_gene: TRBJ1-5; abundance: .; d_gene: .; CDR3nt: TGTGCCAGCAGTGAACTCGGGATCAATCAGCCCCAGCATTTT; CDR3aa: CASSELGINQPQHF
v_gene: TRBV28; j_gene: TRBJ1-1; abundance: few; d_gene: TRBD1; CDR3nt: TGTGCCAGCAGTTTGGAACAGGGGGCAAGAACTGAAGCTTTCTTT; CDR3aa: CASSLEQGARTEAFF
v_gene: TRBV7-9; j_gene: TRBJ1-3; abundance: .; d_gene: .; CDR3nt: TGTGCCAGCAGCTTTCAGAGGGACTCTGGAAACACCATATATTTT; CDR3aa: CASSFQRDSGNTIYF
v_gene: TRBV6-5; j_gene: TRBJ1-6; abundance: .; d_gene: .; CDR3nt: TGTGCCAGCAGTTACAATGAGGTCACCCATAATTCACCCCTCCACTTT; CDR3aa: CASSYNEVTHNSPLHF
v_gene: TRBV18; j_gene: TRBJ2-4; abundance: .; d_gene: TRBD2; CDR3nt: TGTGCCAGCTCACCACCGAGAGCGGGAGGGCCAAGGATTCAGTACTTC; CDR3aa: CASSPPRAGGPRIQYF
v_gene: TRBV28; j_gene: TRBJ1-1; abundance: .; d_gene: .; CDR3nt: TGTGCCAGCAGTGTCCTCACAGCTTACGGGGACACTGAAGCTTTCTTT; CDR3aa: CASSVLTAYGDTEAFF
v_gene: TRBV7-2; j_gene: TRBJ2-2; abundance: .; d_gene: .; CDR3nt: TGTGCCAGCAGCCTTAATGGACAGAACACCGGGGAGCTGTTTTTT; CDR3aa: CASSLNGQNTGELFF
v_gene: TRBV6-5; j_gene: TRBJ1-2; abundance: .; d_gene: .; CDR3nt: TGTGCCAGCTCATCACGGGGGTTTGATGGCTACACCTTC; CDR3aa: CASSSRGFDGYTF
v_gene: TRBV7-2; j_gene: TRBJ2-7; abundance: few; d_gene: TRBD1; CDR3nt: TGTGCCAGCAGCTCGGGGACAGGGGGCTTCTACGAGCAGTACTTC; CDR3aa: CASSSGTGGFYEQYF